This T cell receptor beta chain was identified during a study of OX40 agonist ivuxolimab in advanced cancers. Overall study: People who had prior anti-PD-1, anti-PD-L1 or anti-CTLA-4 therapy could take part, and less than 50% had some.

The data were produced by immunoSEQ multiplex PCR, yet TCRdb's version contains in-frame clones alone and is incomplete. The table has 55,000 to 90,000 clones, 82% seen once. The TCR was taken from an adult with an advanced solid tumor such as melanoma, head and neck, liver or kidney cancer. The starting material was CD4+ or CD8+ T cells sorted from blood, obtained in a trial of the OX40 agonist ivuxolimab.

The DNA of the CDR3 is TGTGCCAGCAGTGAAGACAGACAGCCCTCCTACGAGCAGTACTTC. As protein: CASSEDRQPSYEQYF. The J gene is TRBJ2-7, the V gene TRBV2; weak D call: TRBD1 (5 bases). V was shortened by 1 base and J by 0 bases, with 10 bases between the two germline ends. CDR1 and CDR2 (germline): SNHLY, FYNNEI. The CDR3 has 15 residues.